Listed here are 15 T cell receptor beta chains from one sample, sequenced in a study of blood T cell repertoires in COVID-19. Here immunoSEQ multiplex PCR was the method, and the copy in TCRdb shows in-frame clones only, minus some. The sample has fewer than 80,000 clones, around 80% seen once. The sequenced material came from peripheral blood. Receptors originate from a man in his sixties with COVID-19, enrolled during active disease.

This clone has only one observation. This sequence joins TRBV5-1 and TRBJ1-2; 12 bases match TRBD1. The CDR3 consists of 17 residues. CDR1 is SGHRS, CDR2 YFSETQ, per germline. The J segment lost 8 bases and the V segment lost 3 bases, leaving 14 bases of the junction unmatched. The CDR3 spells CASSSVPQGQGAEGYTF. The DNA of the CDR3 is TGCGCCAGCAGCTCGGTGCCACAGGGACAGGGGGCTGAGGGCTACACCTTC. Drawing the rest from reference TRBV5-1 and TRBJ1-2, the complete variable domain is KAGVTQTPRYLIKTRGQQVTLSCSPISGHRSVSWYQQTPGQGLQFLFEYFSETQRNKGNFPGRFSGRQFSNSRSEMNVSTLELGDSALYLCASSSVPQGQGAEGYTFGSGTRLTVV.

The sample holds a few counts of this clone. This chain connects TRBV11-1 to TRBJ1-4; D is uncertain. Per the germline V gene, CDR1 is SGHAT and CDR2 is FQDESV (reference sequence). The germline V and J ends were trimmed by 5 bases and 7 bases, with 17 bases remaining between them. The CDR3 is made up of 15 amino acids. In nucleotides, the CDR3 is TGTGCCAGCAGCCCGAGGGATCAACGGCGTGAAAAACTGTTTTTT. It yields the protein CASSPRDQRREKLFF.

The rearrangement uses TRBV5-1 and TRBJ2-1, with 7 bases identical to TRBD2. The CDR3 consists of 16 residues. The J segment lost 6 bases and the V segment lost 1 base, leaving 10 bases of the junction unmatched. Germline lookup yields CDR1 SGHRS and CDR2 YFSETQ. The CDR3 here is CASSLSSGGLRNEQFF. The CDR3 DNA reads as TGCGCCAGCAGCTTGAGTTCGGGGGGTTTGCGCAATGAGCAGTTCTTC. The variable domain in full, with the rest retrieved from reference TRBV5-1 and TRBJ2-1, is KAGVTQTPRYLIKTRGQQVTLSCSPISGHRSVSWYQQTPGQGLQFLFEYFSETQRNKGNFPGRFSGRQFSNSRSEMNVSTLELGDSALYLCASSLSSGGLRNEQFFGPGTRLTVL.

The chain recombines TRBV6-5 with TRBJ1-3, with unresolved D. V lost 7 bases, J lost 4 bases, and 11 bases lay in between. The CDR3 has 13 residues. CDR1 is MNHEY and CDR2 is SVGAGI in the germline V gene. The chain's CDR3 is CASIPTRGNTIYF. The CDR3 bases are TGTGCCAGCATCCCTACTCGGGGAAACACCATATATTTT.

The chain links TRBV28 to TRBJ2-1; TRBD2 aligns across 8 bases. CDR1 is MDHEN, CDR2 SYDVKM, per germline. This CDR3 contains 14 residues. V lost 3 bases, J lost 12 bases, and 10 bases stayed unmatched. The CDR3 is CASSLTSEQRVQFF. The CDR3 DNA follows: TGTGCCAGCAGTTTGACTAGCGAGCAGCGCGTGCAGTTCTTC.

The DNA of the CDR3 is TGTGCCAGCAGCCTGGGGACTAGCGTAGATACGCAGTATTTT. This gives the protein CASSLGTSVDTQYF. The chain couples TRBV5-4 to TRBJ2-3, with 10 nucleotides matching TRBD2. This CDR3 region has 14 residues. CDR1 is SGHNT, CDR2 YYREEE, per germline (reference sequence). J gave up 5 bases and V 4 bases, and 4 bases lay outside the gene matches.

The genes are TRBV30 and TRBJ2-7, with 7 bases that match TRBD2. CDR1 is GTSNPN and CDR2 is SVGIG in the germline V gene (reference sequence). V was clipped by 7 bases and J by 7 bases; unmatched bases: 10. The CDR3 loop spans 12 amino acids. The CDR3 region has the DNA TGTGCCTCGGGGGGAGAAGTGGATGAGCAGTACTTC. Translation: CASGGEVDEQYF.

This chain joins TRBV5-4 and TRBJ2-2; TRBD2 matches at 11 bases. V lost 3 bases to trimming and J lost 3 bases; unmatched junction nucleotides: 10. This CDR3 comprises 18 residues. CDR1 is SGHNT and CDR2 is YYREEE in the germline V gene (reference sequence). In DNA, the CDR3 is TGTGCCAGCAGCTCACCCACTAGCGGGGGTCCCTACACCGGGGAGCTGTTTTTT. It encodes CASSSPTSGGPYTGELFF.

This clone came up once. The chain has TRBV28 and TRBJ2-2, with 9 bases identical to TRBD2. The length of the CDR3 is 16 residues. The germline V gene encodes CDR1 MDHEN and CDR2 SYDVKM. With 4 bases clipped from V and 3 bases from J, the junction kept 6 bases outside the gene matches. The CDR3 nucleotides are TGTGCCAGCAGTTATAGCGGGGGACATTACACCGGGGAGCTGTTTTTT. Residues: CASSYSGGHYTGELFF.

J is TRBJ2-3 and V is TRBV27; TRBD2 matches 14 bases. There are 18 residues in the CDR3. Germline V gives CDR1 MNHEY, CDR2 SMNVEV (reference sequence). V trimming: 6 bases; J trimming: 2 bases; junction bases outside the gene matches: 10. The CDR3: CASSRTSGGPRATDTQYF. CDR3 nucleotides: TGTGCCAGCAGCCGGACTAGCGGGGGGCCAAGGGCCACAGATACGCAGTATTTT.

The chain is built from TRBV14 and TRBJ2-3, with D unclear. V lost 3 bases and J 7 bases, leaving 8 bases between the germline ends. CDR1 is SGHDN, CDR2 FVKESK, per germline. The CDR3 extends over 12 amino acids. The CDR3 reads CASSQQHHTQYF. As DNA, the CDR3 is TGTGCCAGCAGCCAGCAACATCATACGCAGTATTTT.

The rearrangement uses TRBV5-1 and TRBJ1-1, with 7 bases that match TRBD1. CDR1 is SGHRS and CDR2 is YFSETQ in the germline V gene. The V segment lost 4 bases and the J segment 1 base; nucleotides outside the gene matches: 4. CDR3 size: 14 residues. CDR3 DNA sequence: TGCGCCAGCAGCCGCGGGACAGAGAACACTGAAGCTTTCTTT. Translating gives CASSRGTENTEAFF.

The chain is built from TRBV5-4 and TRBJ2-5, with TRBD2 identical over 11 bases. The germline gives CDR1 SGHNT, CDR2 YYREEE (reference sequence). CDR3 length: 16 residues. After removal of 0 bases from V and 5 bases from J, the junction contained 6 bases not matched to a gene. This CDR3 is CASSLGPPSGRETQYF. DNA of the CDR3: TGTGCCAGCAGCTTGGGTCCCCCTAGCGGGAGGGAGACCCAGTACTTC.

V and J are TRBV5-6 and TRBJ2-3, with D tentatively TRBD2 (6 bases). The V end lost 4 bases, the J end lost 4 bases, and 13 bases lay between the germline ends. Germline assignment: CDR1 SGHDT and CDR2 YYEEEE. The CDR3 spans 14 residues. CDR3: CASSPEGLSDTQYF. The CDR3 DNA reads as TGTGCCAGCAGCCCCGAGGGACTTTCAGATACGCAGTATTTT.

The rearrangement joins TRBV3-1 (or the pseudogene TRBV3-2) to TRBJ2-7; TRBD2 aligns across 9 bases. There are 13 residues in the CDR3. Trimming removed 7 bases from V and 7 bases from J; junction bases left unmatched: 8. In germline, CDR1 is LGHDT, CDR2 YNNKEL (reference sequence). This chain's CDR3 is CASTAAGGREQYF. CDR3 DNA: TGTGCCAGCACGGCAGCGGGGGGAAGGGAGCAGTACTTC.